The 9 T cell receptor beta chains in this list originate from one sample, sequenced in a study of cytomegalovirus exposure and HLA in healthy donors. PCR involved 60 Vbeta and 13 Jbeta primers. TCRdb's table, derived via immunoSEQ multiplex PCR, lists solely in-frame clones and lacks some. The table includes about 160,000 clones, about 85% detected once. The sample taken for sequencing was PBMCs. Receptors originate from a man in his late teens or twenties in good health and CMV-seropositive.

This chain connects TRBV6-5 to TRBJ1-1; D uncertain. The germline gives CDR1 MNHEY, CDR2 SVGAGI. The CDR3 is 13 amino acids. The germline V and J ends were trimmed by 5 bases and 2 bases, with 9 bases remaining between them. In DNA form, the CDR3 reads TGTGCCAGCAGTGAGCTAACTAACACTGAAGCTTTCTTT. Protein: CASSELTNTEAFF.

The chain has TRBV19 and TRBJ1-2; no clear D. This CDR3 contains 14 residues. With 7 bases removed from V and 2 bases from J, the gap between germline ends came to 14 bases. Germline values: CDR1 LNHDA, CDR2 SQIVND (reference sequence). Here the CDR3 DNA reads TGTGCCAGTATAGGAGGGCATCTCAACTATGGCTACACCTTC. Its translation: CASIGGHLNYGYTF. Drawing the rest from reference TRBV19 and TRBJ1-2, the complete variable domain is DGGITQSPKYLFRKEGQNVTLSCEQNLNHDAMYWYRQDPGQGLRLIYYSQIVNDFQKGDIAEGYSVSREKKESFPLTVTSAQKNPTAFYLCASIGGHLNYGYTFGSGTRLTVV.

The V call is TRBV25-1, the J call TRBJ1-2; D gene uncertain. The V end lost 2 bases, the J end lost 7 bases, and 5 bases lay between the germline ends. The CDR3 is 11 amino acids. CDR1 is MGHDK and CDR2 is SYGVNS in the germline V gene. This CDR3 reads CASSEGLGYTF. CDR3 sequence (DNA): TGTGCCAGCAGTGAAGGACTTGGCTACACCTTC.

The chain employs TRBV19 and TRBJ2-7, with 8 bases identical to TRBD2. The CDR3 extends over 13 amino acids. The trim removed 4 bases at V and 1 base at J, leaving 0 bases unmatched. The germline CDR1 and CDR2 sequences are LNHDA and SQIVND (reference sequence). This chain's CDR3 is CASSTGGSYEQYF. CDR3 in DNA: TGTGCCAGTAGTACGGGAGGGTCCTACGAGCAGTACTTC.

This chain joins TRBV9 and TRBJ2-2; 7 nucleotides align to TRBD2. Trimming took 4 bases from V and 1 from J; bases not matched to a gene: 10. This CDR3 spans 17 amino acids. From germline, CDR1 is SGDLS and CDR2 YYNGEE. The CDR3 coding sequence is TGTGCCAGCAGCCCCCCCGGAGCGGGAAAGAACACCGGGGAGCTGTTTTTT. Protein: CASSPPGAGKNTGELFF. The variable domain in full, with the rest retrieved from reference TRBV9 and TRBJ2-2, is DSGVTQTPKHLITATGQRVTLRCSPRSGDLSVYWYQQSLDQGLQFLIQYYNGEERAKGNILERFSAQQFPDLHSELNLSSLELGDSALYFCASSPPGAGKNTGELFFGEGSRLTVL.

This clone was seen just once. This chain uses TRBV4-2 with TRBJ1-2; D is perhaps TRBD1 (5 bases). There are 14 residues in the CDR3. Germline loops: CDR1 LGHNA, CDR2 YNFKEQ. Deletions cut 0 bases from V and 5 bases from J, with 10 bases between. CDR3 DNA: TGTGCCAGCAGCCAAGATCGTGGGGGGTATGGCTACACCTTC. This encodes CASSQDRGGYGYTF.

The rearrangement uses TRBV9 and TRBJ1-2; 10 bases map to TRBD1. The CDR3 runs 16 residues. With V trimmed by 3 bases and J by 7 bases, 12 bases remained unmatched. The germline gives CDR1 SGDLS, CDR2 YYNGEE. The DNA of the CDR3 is TGTGCCAGCAGCGAGGGGGGGGACAGGGGATTATTTGGCTACACCTTC. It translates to CASSEGGDRGLFGYTF.

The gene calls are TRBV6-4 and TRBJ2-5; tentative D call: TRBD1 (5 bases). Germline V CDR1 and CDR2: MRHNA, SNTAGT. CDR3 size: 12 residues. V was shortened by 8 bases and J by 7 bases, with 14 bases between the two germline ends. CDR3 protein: CASQGRRRTQYF. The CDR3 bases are TGTGCCAGCCAGGGCCGACGAAGGACCCAGTACTTC.

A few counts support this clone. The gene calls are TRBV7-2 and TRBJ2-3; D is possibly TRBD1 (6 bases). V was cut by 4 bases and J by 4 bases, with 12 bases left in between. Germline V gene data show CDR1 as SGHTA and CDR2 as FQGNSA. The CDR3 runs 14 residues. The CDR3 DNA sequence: TGTGCCAGCAGCTCCACAGGGCGGGCAGATACGCAGTATTTT. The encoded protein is CASSSTGRADTQYF.